Presented here are 13 T cell receptor beta chains from one specimen sequenced in a study of blood T cell repertoires in COVID-19. TCRdb keeps only in-frame clones here, not all; method: immunoSEQ multiplex PCR. This sample has about 140,000 clones, with more than 75% found just once. What was sequenced was peripheral blood. The receptors shown here come from a man aged 80 or over with acute or convalescent COVID-19.

This chain uses TRBV5-1 with TRBJ2-5, with 7 bases fitting TRBD1. The CDR3 is 14 residues long. From germline, CDR1 is SGHRS and CDR2 YFSETQ. The junction had 6 bases not matched to a gene; V was cut back by 4 bases and J by 3 bases. The CDR3 DNA follows: TGCGCCAGCAGCACCAATACAGGGGAAGAGACCCAGTACTTC. It codes for CASSTNTGEETQYF. The full variable domain, rest sourced from reference TRBV5-1 and TRBJ2-5, is KAGVTQTPRYLIKTRGQQVTLSCSPISGHRSVSWYQQTPGQGLQFLFEYFSETQRNKGNFPGRFSGRQFSNSRSEMNVSTLELGDSALYLCASSTNTGEETQYFGPGTRLLVL.

The chain links TRBV19 to TRBJ1-2, with 7 bases aligning to TRBD1. Germline CDR1 and CDR2: LNHDA and SQIVND (reference sequence). The V segment lost 4 bases and the J segment 8 bases; nucleotides outside the gene matches: 4. The CDR3 sequence is 12 residues long. The CDR3 coding sequence is TGTGCCAGTAGTACGGGACAGAAAGGCTACACCTTC. Amino acids: CASSTGQKGYTF.

The genes are TRBV6-5 and TRBJ2-3, with 10 bases that match TRBD2. With V trimmed by 0 bases and J by 5 bases, 5 bases remained unmatched. The CDR3 spans 16 residues. Germline V gives CDR1 MNHEY, CDR2 SVGAGI. The CDR3 reads CASSYSSGGPGDTQYF. The CDR3 region has the DNA TGTGCCAGCAGTTACTCTAGCGGGGGGCCGGGAGATACGCAGTATTTT.

The rearrangement uses TRBV2 and TRBJ2-2; D might be TRBD1 (6 bases). The germline CDR1 and CDR2 sequences are SNHLY and FYNNEI. V lost 8 bases to trimming and J lost 5 bases, with 21 bases between them. The CDR3 length is 16 residues. CDR3 in amino acids: CASFGFGQSQTGELFF. In DNA, the CDR3 is TGTGCCAGCTTCGGCTTCGGACAGAGCCAGACCGGGGAGCTGTTTTTT.

This chain uses TRBV6-2 or TRBV6-3 with TRBJ2-7; D gene unclear. The CDR3 loop spans 15 amino acids. CDR1 and CDR2 (germline): MNHEY, SVGEGT. Deletions cut 0 bases from V and 2 bases from J, with 11 bases between. CDR3 residues: CASSYSWSPPYEQYF. CDR3 bases: TGTGCCAGCAGTTACTCGTGGAGTCCCCCCTACGAGCAGTACTTC.

CDR3 coding DNA: TGTGCCAGCAGCCAACGGGTCAATGAGCAGTTCTTC. Residues: CASSQRVNEQFF. The rearrangement uses TRBV3-1 (or the pseudogene TRBV3-2) and TRBJ2-1; D unclear. The CDR3 runs to 12 residues. Deletions cut 2 bases from V and 6 bases from J, with 5 bases between. CDR1 and CDR2 (germline): LGHDT, YNNKEL (reference sequence).

The chain links TRBV4-3 to TRBJ2-6; D unclear. V lost 0 bases to trimming and J lost 0 bases, with 6 bases between them. The V gene's germline CDR1 is LGHNA and CDR2 YSLEER. This CDR3 spans 16 amino acids. CDR3 amino acids: CASSQDESSGANVLTF. The CDR3 DNA reads as TGCGCCAGCAGCCAAGATGAGAGCTCTGGGGCCAACGTCCTGACTTTC.

This rearrangement joins TRBV5-6 to TRBJ1-1, with TRBD1 as a possible D gene (5 bases). Germline V CDR1 and CDR2: SGHDT, YYEEEE. The CDR3 extends over 13 amino acids. The V end was cut by 9 bases, the J end by 4 bases, with 16 bases between. As DNA, the CDR3 is TGTGCCACCGCCCTGGGGGGAGGCACTGAAGCTTTCTTT. It specifies CATALGGGTEAFF.

The chain is built from TRBV27 and TRBJ1-4; D is perhaps TRBD1 (6 bases). Germline V gene lookup returns CDR1 MNHEY and CDR2 SMNVEV (reference sequence). V was trimmed by 5 bases and J by 7 bases, leaving 17 bases between them. The CDR3 runs 15 residues. The CDR3 nucleotides are TGTGCCAGCAGTGCACAGGGTATGGTTCGTGAAAAACTGTTTTTT. Translating it yields CASSAQGMVREKLFF.

The CDR3 DNA follows: TGTGCCAGCACCCCCGGGAATGGTGAAGCTTTCTTT. Protein: CASTPGNGEAFF. The rearrangement uses TRBV6-6 and TRBJ1-1; D remains ambiguous. Per the germline V gene, CDR1 is MNHNY and CDR2 is SVGAGI (reference sequence). The CDR3 sequence is 12 residues long. V shed 7 bases and J shed 7 bases, with 13 bases lying between them.

The rearrangement links TRBV7-2 to TRBJ1-2; TRBD1 is a possible D gene (5 bases). Trimming removed 4 bases at V and 5 bases at J, with 14 bases between. This CDR3 is 14 amino acids long. Germline lookup yields CDR1 SGHTA and CDR2 FQGNSA. The CDR3 reads CASSWGWGVYGYTF. Here the CDR3 DNA reads TGTGCCAGCAGCTGGGGCTGGGGGGTATATGGCTACACCTTC.

This rearrangement joins TRBV6-5 to TRBJ1-3; 7 bases line up with TRBD1. This CDR3 contains 13 residues. Per the germline V gene, CDR1 is MNHEY and CDR2 is SVGAGI. Trimming cost V 8 bases and J 2 bases; bases outside gene matches: 3. CDR3 protein: CASFQGAGNTIYF. The CDR3, as DNA: TGTGCCAGCTTCCAGGGGGCTGGAAACACCATATATTTT.

The chain recombines TRBV30 with TRBJ2-2; no clear D. The V end was cut by 3 bases, the J end by 3 bases, with 8 bases between. Looked up from germline, CDR1 is GTSNPN and CDR2 is SVGIG (reference sequence). This CDR3 is 13 amino acids long. The CDR3 region is CAWSPLHTGELFF. The CDR3 DNA reads TGTGCCTGGAGCCCTCTCCACACCGGGGAGCTGTTTTTT. Combining the CDR3 with reference TRBV30 and TRBJ2-2 gives the whole variable domain SQTIHQWPATLVQPVGSPLSLECTVEGTSNPNLYWYRQAAGRGLQLLFYSVGIGQISSEVPQNLSASRPQDRQFILSSKKLLLSDSGFYLCAWSPLHTGELFFGEGSRLTVL.